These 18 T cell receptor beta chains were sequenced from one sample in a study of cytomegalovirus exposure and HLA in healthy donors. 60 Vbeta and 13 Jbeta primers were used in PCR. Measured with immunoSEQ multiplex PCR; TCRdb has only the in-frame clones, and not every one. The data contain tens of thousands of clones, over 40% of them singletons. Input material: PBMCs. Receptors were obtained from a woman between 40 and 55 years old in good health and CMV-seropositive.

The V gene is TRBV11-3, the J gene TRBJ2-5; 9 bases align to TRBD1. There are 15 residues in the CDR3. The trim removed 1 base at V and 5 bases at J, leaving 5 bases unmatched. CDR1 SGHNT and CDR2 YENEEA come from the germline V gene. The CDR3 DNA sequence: TGTGCCAGCAGCTTAGCCGGGACAGGGATCGAGACCCAGTACTTC. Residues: CASSLAGTGIETQYF.

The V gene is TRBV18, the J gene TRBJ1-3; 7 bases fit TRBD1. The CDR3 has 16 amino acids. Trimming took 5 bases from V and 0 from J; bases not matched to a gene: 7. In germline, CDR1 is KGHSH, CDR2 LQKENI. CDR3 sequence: CASSNAGTVSGNTIYF. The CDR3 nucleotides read TGTGCCAGCTCAAATGCCGGGACAGTCTCTGGAAACACCATATATTTT.

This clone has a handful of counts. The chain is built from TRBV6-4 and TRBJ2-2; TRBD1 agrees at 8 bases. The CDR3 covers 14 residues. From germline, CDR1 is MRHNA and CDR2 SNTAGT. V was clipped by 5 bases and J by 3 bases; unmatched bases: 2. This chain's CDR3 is CASSSTGDTGELFF. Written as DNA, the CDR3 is TGTGCCAGCAGTTCGACAGGGGACACCGGGGAGCTGTTTTTT.

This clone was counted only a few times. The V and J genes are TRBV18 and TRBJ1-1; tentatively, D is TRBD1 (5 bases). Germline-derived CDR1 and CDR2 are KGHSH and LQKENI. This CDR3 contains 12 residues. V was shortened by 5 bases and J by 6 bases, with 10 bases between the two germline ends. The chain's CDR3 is CASSSGGAEAFF. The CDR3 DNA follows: TGTGCCAGCTCATCGGGGGGGGCTGAAGCTTTCTTT. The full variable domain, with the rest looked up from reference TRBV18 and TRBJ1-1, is NAGVMQNPRHLVRRRGQEARLRCSPMKGHSHVYWYRQLPEEGLKFMVYLQKENIIDESGMPKERFSAEFPKEGPSILRIQQVVRGDSAAYFCASSSGGAEAFFGQGTRLTVV.

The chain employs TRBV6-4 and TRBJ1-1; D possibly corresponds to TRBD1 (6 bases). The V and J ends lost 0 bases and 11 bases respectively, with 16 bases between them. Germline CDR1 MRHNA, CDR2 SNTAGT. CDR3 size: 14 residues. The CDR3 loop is CASSDSGQRNRAFF. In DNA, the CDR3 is TGTGCCAGCAGTGACTCGGGACAACGAAATAGGGCTTTCTTT.

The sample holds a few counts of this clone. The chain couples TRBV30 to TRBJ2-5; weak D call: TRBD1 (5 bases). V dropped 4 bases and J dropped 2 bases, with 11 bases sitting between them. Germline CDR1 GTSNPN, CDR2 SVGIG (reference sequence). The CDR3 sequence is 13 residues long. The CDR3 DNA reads TGTGCCTGGACAACAGGCCTACAAGAGACCCAGTACTTC. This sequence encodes CAWTTGLQETQYF.

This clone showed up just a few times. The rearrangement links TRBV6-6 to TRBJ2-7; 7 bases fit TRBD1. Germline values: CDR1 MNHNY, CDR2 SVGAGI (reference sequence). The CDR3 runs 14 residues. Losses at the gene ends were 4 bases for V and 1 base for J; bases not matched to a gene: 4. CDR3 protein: CASSSPTGSYEQYF. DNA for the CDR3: TGTGCCAGCAGTTCCCCGACAGGGTCCTACGAGCAGTACTTC.

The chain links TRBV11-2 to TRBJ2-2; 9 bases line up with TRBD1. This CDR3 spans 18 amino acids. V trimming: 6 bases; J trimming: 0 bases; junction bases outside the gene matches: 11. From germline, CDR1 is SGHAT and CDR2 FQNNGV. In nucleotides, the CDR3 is TGTGCCAGCAGGAGAAAAACCGGGACAGGGTCGAACACCGGGGAGCTGTTTTTT. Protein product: CASRRKTGTGSNTGELFF.

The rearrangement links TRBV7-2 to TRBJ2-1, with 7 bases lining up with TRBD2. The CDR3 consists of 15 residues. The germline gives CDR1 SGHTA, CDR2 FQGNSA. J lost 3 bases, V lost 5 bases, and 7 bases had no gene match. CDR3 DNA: TGTGCCAGCAGCCCTTGGACTAGTATCTACAATGAGCAGTTCTTC. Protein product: CASSPWTSIYNEQFF.

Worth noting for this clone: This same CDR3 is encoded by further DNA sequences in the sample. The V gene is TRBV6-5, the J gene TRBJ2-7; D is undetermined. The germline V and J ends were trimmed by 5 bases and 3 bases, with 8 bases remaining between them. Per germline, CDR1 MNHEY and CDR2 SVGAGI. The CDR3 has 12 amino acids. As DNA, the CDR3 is TGTGCCAGCAGTACCGGTAACTACGAGCAGTACTTC. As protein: CASSTGNYEQYF.

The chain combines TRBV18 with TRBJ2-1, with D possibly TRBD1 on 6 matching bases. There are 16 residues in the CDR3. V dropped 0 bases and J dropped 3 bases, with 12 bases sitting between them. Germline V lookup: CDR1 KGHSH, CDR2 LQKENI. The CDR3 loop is CASSPPLQGDYNEQFF. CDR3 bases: TGTGCCAGCTCACCACCATTACAGGGTGACTACAATGAGCAGTTCTTC.

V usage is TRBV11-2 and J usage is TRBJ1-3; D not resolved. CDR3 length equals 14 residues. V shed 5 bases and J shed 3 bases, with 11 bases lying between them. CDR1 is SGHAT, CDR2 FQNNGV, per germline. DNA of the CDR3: TGTGCCAGCAGCCGAATCGGAGGTGGAAACACCATATATTTT. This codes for CASSRIGGGNTIYF.

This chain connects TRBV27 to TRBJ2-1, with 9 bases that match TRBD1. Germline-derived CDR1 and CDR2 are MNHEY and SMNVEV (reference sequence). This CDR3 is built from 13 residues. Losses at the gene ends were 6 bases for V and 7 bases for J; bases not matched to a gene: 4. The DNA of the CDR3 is TGTGCCAGCAGAAGACAGGGGGGGAATGAGCAGTTCTTC. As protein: CASRRQGGNEQFF.

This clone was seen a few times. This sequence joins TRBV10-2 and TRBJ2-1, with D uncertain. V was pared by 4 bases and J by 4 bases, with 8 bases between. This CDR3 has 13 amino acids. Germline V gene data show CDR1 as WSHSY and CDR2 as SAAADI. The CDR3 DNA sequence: TGCGCCAGCAGTGTATCCCCGTACAATGAGCAGTTCTTC. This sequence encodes CASSVSPYNEQFF.

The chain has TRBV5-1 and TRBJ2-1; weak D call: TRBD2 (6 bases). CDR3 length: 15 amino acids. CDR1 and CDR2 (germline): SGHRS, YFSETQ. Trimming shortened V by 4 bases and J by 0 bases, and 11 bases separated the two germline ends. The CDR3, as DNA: TGCGCCAGCAGCCCTAGCGTGAGCTCCTACAATGAGCAGTTCTTC. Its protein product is CASSPSVSSYNEQFF.

The CDR3 nucleotides are TGTGCCAGCAGCAAATTAATCCGGCTAGCGGTTTACACAGATACGCAGTATTTT. Translated, it gives CASSKLIRLAVYTDTQYF. The chain recombines TRBV21-1 with TRBJ2-3; TRBD2, the D gene given by the table, was not confirmed from the DNA. TRBV21-1 is listed as a pseudogene. The CDR3 runs 18 residues.

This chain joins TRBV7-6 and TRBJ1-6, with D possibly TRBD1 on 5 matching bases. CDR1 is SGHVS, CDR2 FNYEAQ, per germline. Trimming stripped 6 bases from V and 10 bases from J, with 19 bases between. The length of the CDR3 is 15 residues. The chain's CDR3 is CASSTLTGFGSPLHF. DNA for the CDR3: TGTGCCAGCAGTACGCTAACAGGTTTTGGGTCACCCCTCCACTTT.

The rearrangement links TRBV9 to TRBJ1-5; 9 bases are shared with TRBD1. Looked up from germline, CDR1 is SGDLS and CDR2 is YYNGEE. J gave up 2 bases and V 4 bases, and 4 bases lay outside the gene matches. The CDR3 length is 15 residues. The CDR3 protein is CASSPGQGGNQPQHF. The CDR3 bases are TGTGCCAGCAGCCCGGGACAGGGAGGCAATCAGCCCCAGCATTTT. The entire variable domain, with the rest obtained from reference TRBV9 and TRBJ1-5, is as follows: DSGVTQTPKHLITATGQRVTLRCSPRSGDLSVYWYQQSLDQGLQFLIQYYNGEERAKGNILERFSAQQFPDLHSELNLSSLELGDSALYFCASSPGQGGNQPQHFGDGTRLSIL.